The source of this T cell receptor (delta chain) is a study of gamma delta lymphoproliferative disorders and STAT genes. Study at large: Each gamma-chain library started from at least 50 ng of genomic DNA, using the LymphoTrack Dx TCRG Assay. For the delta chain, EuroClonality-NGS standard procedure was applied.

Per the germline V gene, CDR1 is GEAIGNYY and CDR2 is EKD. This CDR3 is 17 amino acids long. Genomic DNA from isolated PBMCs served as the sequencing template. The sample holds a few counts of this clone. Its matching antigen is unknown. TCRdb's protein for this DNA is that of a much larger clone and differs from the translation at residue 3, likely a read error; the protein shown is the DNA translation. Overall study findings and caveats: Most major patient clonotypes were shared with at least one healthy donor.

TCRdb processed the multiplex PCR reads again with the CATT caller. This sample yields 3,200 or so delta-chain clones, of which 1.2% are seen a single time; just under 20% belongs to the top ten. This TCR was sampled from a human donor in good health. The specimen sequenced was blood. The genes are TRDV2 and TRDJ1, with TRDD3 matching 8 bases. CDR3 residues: CASDALHLTGGPDKLIF. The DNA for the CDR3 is TGTGCCAGTGACGCGTTACATCTGACTGGGGGCCCCGATAAACTCATCTTT.